The present TCR beta chain was sequenced within a study of cytomegalovirus exposure and HLA in healthy donors (TCRdb year 2017). Describing the broader study: An earlier analysis of some 600 of the donors reported about 300 Gb of sequence data and about 120 million unique TCR beta sequences obtained from about 170 million T cells. In an earlier analysis of 587 of the donors, high-throughput TCR beta sequencing was used to judge whether each TCR beta V gene segment behaved as functional or pseudogenic. Alongside the repertoire data, information on donor age, sex, ethnicity and CMV serostatus was compiled. In a later genetic analysis, genome-wide SNP genotypes for about 55% of the roughly 670 donors were used, and that subset was treated as a discovery cohort. Besides the first cohort of approximately 710 subjects, a separate validation cohort made up of roughly 130 different subjects was used. To predict cytomegalovirus infection status, the study combined high-throughput TCR immunosequencing, statistical association of individual TCRs with disease status, and machine learning. The T cell repertoires of several hundred subjects were profiled by immunosequencing and related to cytomegalovirus serostatus. In a later analysis, previously published TCR beta repertoires from about 640 donors were re-analyzed and high-resolution HLA genotyping was added so that TCR occurrence patterns could be studied. Four to six DR-DQ haplotypes were handled as single units for association and clustering, since linkage in the cohort was strong. Class I and class II HLA loci were covered by the typing at four-digit resolution. Typing coverage varied by locus: roughly 620-640 donors for A, B, C, DRB1 and DQB1; roughly 520 for DQA1; approximately 570 for DPA1; about 450 for DPB1. Every discovery cohort repertoire had been produced on one sequencing platform. Among about 400 genotyped donors of the cohort, an average of around 220,000 unique TCR beta nucleotide sequences was sequenced per donor, of which approximately 19% were non-productive. An early release covering more than 500 HLA-typed donors comprised around 300 gigabases of sequencing data and around 86 million unique TCR sequences. Of the 300 to 450 genotyped donors, 65% to 90% were placed in the genetic ancestry cluster associated with self-reported Caucasian donors. The study aimed to test whether cataloging public T cell receptors could reveal signatures of past pathogen exposure. Rather than using new phenotypic data, the later analysis identified candidate immune exposures from TCR beta sequences and from how often those sequences occurred across donors.

Cut back by 7 bases and 7 bases, the V and J ends lie 17 bases apart. From the germline V gene, CDR1 is SNHLY and CDR2 is FYNNEI. The CDR3, cysteine through phenylalanine, is 14 amino acids long. Only CDR3 DNA remains: 42 bases, in frame from the first base. In total, over 600 healthy bone marrow donors made up the cohort. All cohort members were sampled while nominally healthy, although unrecorded immune exposures were likely present. The donor tested CMV seronegative, placing the donor among the roughly 400 seronegative members of the cohort. A peripheral blood sample was provided by each donor, and peripheral blood mononuclear cells were used for TCR beta sequencing. The Qiagen DNeasy Blood Extraction Kit was used to extract genomic DNA from the blood cell samples. What the research found in general, with its limitations: In an earlier analysis of 587 of the donors, most TCR beta V segments appeared in productive rearrangements about 87% or about 30% of the time, broadly matching IMGT annotations. According to a later analysis, most CMV-associated TCR beta chains appeared to be HLA-restricted, and the HLA associations seemed to be driven largely by CMV exposure. In a later analysis, 16,951 TCR beta sequences were associated with specific HLA alleles at a false discovery rate of 0.05. This cohort had only TCR beta chains sequenced, and the lack of alpha or paired-chain data limited which features could be detected. A later genetic analysis reported fewer N-insertions in productive TCRs among donors in an Asian-associated ancestry cluster than the roughly 690-donor mean. Assigning TCR associations to individual alleles was difficult when HLA alleles, especially DR and DQ, strongly co-occurred. A further reported finding was that TCR beta sequences accurately predicted the HLA-A and HLA-B alleles for most subjects in the first cohort. A later genetic analysis associated a missense DCLRE1C variant with V-gene and J-gene trimming of TCR beta chains, and an independent cohort replicated the association. A later analysis reported that several top co-occurrence clusters appeared linked to parvovirus B19, influenza, CMV and Epstein-Barr virus. The authors suggested that the approach could potentially be extended to other disease states and immunological phenotypes. Presence/absence analyses assumed roughly uniform sequencing depth across donors, an assumption that may not hold. A cluster of highly shared sequence variants was judged likely to be a technical artifact of the sequencing pipeline. Because the 87-base-pair reads could not distinguish some IMGT-functional V segments, including TRBV6-2 and TRBV6-3, those segments were excluded. The study gave a list of 150 to 200 TCR beta chains associated with cytomegalovirus. HLA typing was unavailable for some donors at each locus, so association tests used only the typed subset. Most TCR sequences were observed very rarely across donors, whereas some public TCRs were present in many individuals. In vitro tests confirmed that a few of the cytomegalovirus-associated TCR beta chains recognize cytomegalovirus antigens. In both the original and validation cohorts, the classifier was reported to diagnose cytomegalovirus status with high specificity and sensitivity. In a later analysis, HLA-associated TCR beta chains showed more clonal expansion and lower generation probabilities than non-associated chains that were equally common. Approximately 16 rarely observed V segments, including chromosome 9 orphons, were excluded from the earlier analysis of approximately 600 of the donors because counts were too low. In a later analysis, TCR association rates were found to vary across HLA loci, with the most associated TCRs seen for DRB1 alleles and the fewest for HLA-C alleles. Linkage disequilibrium might explain the correlated functional status among segregating V segments, but an unknown experimental factor could not be ruled out. Immune exposure information for the cohort was limited to CMV serostatus.

The library was generated by the immunoSEQ multiplex PCR assay. The multiplex PCR relied on a mix of 60 forward primers for TCR Vbeta segments and 13 reverse primers for TCR Jbeta segments. Amplification of the CDR3 region of rearranged TCR beta genes was performed with a multiplex PCR assay on genomic DNA. The amplified TCR beta libraries were sequenced on the Illumina HiSeq System as 87-base-pair reads. Processing in the source paper ran as follows. Across the 500 to 700 repertoires, a later analysis counted roughly 84 million unique TCR beta chains, roughly 11 million of which were shared by at least two donors. A nearest-neighbor algorithm error-corrected the raw reads and collapsed the reads into unique sequences, merging closely related sequences to remove PCR and sequencing errors. V, D and J gene segments were assigned by aligning CDR3 sequences to IMGT reference sequences. For a sequence to be retained, at least a six-nucleotide match to both a V gene segment and a J gene segment was required. Rearrangements were classified as productive when the CDR3 lacked stop codons and remained in frame with V and J, and all other rearrangements were classified as non-productive. Following IMGT convention, CDR3 was defined as the stretch from the second conserved V-encoded cysteine up to the conserved J-encoded phenylalanine. In an earlier analysis of approximately 590 of the donors, sequences lacking an unambiguous match to a single V gene segment were excluded. In an earlier analysis of 450 to 750 of the donors, a V segment was called functional when productive rearrangements were above 56.7%, and segregating when the standard deviation between donors exceeded 5%. A statistical classification framework was developed to diagnose cytomegalovirus status using the catalog of TCR beta chain sequences. A later analysis assigned V and J genes by comparing TCR nucleotide sequences with IMGT/GENE-DB human TR gene sequences. Using the TCRdist pipeline, a later analysis assigned CDR3 sequences along with most-parsimonious VDJ recombination scenarios. In a later analysis, each TCR beta chain was defined by its CDR3 amino acid sequence together with its V-gene family, and reads without a unique V-gene family were excluded. A later analysis removed several hundred highly shared, low-generation-probability nucleotide sequences to deal with suspected cross-contamination and a sequencing artifact. In a later analysis, a clonal expansion index for each public chain was calculated from normalized within-repertoire ranks of inferred template counts. In a later analysis, generation probabilities were computed using a VDJ recombination model fitted to out-of-frame rearrangements, and the results were checked against IGoR. In a later analysis, TCR-TCR, TCR-HLA and TCR-CMV co-occurrence was scored with hypergeometric tests, and a repertoire-size bias correction was applied to TCR pairs. In a later analysis, false discovery rates were estimated by permuting HLA or CMV assignments 20 times. In a later analysis, co-occurring TCRs were grouped using DBSCAN, and TCRdist sequence similarity was added for clustering within HLA-allele-positive subsets. Co-occurrence clustering excluded repertoires with fewer than 30,000 or more than 120,000 public chains, plus five with anomalous nucleotide sharing. Held by TCRdb, this immuneACCESS table contains in-frame sequences only and omits some clones. Under half of the omission traces to an unresolved V gene where checked; the cause of the rest is unknown. V and J calls and clone size are those listed in that table; D and trimming were worked out from the DNA. This sample's table has entries for tens of thousands of clones. The ten largest clones add up to about 8% of the sample.

On this clone itself: It has no known antigen specificity.

The sample comprised PBMCs. This receptor chain uses TRBV2 and TRBJ1-5; a tentative D match to TRBD1 spans 6 bases. The sequence was collected from a male donor in good health and CMV-seronegative. The CDR3 in this case is CASNLGATGQPQHF. In nucleotide form, the sequence is TGTGCCAGCAACCTGGGGGCGACGGGCCAGCCCCAGCATTTT.